A selection of T cell receptor beta chains follows, all from one sample in a study of CD8 T cells in ankylosing spondylitis. TCRdb reanalysed the 5' RACE reads using MiXCR and keeps one entry per CDR3 protein. The sample has about 390,000 distinct CDR3 sequences, about 20% seen once. The specimen was blood, either unsorted or a sorted T cell fraction (not recorded which). The receptors were sampled from a male donor with ankylosing spondylitis. Each CDR3 is given with its conserved first and last residue. The order of the fields is CDR3 protein, V gene.

CDR3 protein: CASVGLAGGRNIQYF; V gene: TRBV28
CDR3 protein: CASGLVLMRLAGENTDTQYF; V gene: TRBV12-5
CDR3 protein: CSAPGLAGAKTQYF; V gene: TRBV20-1
CDR3 protein: CASRRTAVYGYTF; V gene: TRBV12-3/TRBV12-4
CDR3 protein: CASSLTLGANTGELFF; V gene: TRBV7-3
CDR3 protein: CASSLNGVRYNEQFF; V gene: TRBV7-3
CDR3 protein: CASSHPTRLNSEAFF; V gene: TRBV4-1
CDR3 protein: CASTTSRSDEKLFF; V gene: TRBV5-1
CDR3 protein: CASSSKPSVETQYF; V gene: TRBV12-3/TRBV12-4
CDR3 protein: CASSSPGPSYEQYF; V gene: TRBV7-2
CDR3 protein: CATSRDLTGGPIDTQYF; V gene: TRBV15